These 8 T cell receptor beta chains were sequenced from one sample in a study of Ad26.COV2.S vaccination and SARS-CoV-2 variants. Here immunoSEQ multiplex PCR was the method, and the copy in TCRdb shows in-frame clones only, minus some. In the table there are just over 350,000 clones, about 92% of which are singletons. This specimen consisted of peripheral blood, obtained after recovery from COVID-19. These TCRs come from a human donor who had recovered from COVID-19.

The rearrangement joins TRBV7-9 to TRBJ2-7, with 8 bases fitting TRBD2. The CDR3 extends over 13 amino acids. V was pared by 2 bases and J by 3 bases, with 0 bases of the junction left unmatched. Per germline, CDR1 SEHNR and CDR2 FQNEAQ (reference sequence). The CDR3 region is CASSLRGGYEQYF. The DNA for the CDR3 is TGTGCCAGCAGCTTACGGGGGGGCTACGAGCAGTACTTC.

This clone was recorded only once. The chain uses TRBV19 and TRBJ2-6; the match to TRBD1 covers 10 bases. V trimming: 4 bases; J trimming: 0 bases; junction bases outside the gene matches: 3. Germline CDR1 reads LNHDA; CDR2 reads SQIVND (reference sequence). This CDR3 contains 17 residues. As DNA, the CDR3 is TGTGCCAGTAGTACGACAGGGGGCAGCTCTGGGGCCAACGTCCTGACTTTC. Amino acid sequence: CASSTTGGSSGANVLTF.

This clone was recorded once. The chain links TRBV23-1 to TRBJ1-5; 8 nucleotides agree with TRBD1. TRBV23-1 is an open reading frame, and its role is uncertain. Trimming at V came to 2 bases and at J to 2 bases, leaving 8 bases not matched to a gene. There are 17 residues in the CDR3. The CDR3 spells CASSQPLGQGGNQPQHF. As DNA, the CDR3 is TGCGCCAGCAGTCAACCGCTCGGACAGGGTGGCAATCAGCCCCAGCATTTT.

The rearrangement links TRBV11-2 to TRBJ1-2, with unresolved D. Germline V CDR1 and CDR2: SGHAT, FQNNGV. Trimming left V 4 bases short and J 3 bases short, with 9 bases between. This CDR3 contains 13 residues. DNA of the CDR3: TGTGCCAGCAGCTCCACGGACTACTATGGCTACACCTTC. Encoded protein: CASSSTDYYGYTF.

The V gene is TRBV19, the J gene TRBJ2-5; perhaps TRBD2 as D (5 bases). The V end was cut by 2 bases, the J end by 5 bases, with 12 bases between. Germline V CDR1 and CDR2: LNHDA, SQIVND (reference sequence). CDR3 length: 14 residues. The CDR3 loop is CASSITWERETQYF. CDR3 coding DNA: TGTGCCAGTAGTATAACGTGGGAGAGGGAGACCCAGTACTTC.

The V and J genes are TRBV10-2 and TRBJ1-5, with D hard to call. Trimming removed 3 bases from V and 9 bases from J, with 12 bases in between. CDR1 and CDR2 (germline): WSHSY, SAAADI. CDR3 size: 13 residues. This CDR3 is CASSDLTDGPQHF. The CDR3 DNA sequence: TGCGCCAGCAGTGATCTCACCGACGGGCCCCAGCATTTT.

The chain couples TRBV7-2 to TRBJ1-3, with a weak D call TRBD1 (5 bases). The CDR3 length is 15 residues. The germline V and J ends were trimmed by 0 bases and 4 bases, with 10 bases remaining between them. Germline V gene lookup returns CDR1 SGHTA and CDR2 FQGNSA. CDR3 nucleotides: TGTGCCAGCAGCTTAGCGTATGGGGCCGGAAACACCATATATTTT. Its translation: CASSLAYGAGNTIYF.

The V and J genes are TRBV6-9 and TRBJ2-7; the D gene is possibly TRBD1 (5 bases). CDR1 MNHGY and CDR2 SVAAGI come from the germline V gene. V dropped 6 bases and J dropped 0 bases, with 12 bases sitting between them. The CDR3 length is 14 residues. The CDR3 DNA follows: TGTGCCAGCAGGGTAAGGGGTAGCTCCTACGAGCAGTACTTC. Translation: CASRVRGSSYEQYF.